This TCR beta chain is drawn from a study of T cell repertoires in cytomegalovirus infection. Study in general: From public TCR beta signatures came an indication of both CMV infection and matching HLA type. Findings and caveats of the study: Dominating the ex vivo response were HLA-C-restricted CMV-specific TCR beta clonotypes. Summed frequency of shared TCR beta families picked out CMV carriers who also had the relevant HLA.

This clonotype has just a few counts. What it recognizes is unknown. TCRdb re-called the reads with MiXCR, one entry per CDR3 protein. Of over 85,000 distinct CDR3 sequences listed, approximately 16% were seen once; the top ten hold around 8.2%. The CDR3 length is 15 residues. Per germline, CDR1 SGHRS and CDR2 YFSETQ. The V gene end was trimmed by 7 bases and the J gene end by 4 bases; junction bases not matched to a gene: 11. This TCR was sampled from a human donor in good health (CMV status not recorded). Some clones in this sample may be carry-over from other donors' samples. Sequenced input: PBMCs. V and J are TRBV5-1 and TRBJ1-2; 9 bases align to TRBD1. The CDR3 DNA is TGCGCCAGCCTCGATCCGGGACAGGGATTCTATGGCTACACCTTC. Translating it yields CASLDPGQGFYGYTF.